This TCR beta chain was observed in a study of technical replicates of blood from a few donors listed by TCRdb under 2017. From a lookup of the germline V gene, CDR1 and CDR2 are SGHRS and YFSETQ. Trimming takes 3 bases off V and 1 base off J; junction bases not matched to a gene: 3. Reading from cysteine to phenylalanine, the CDR3 counts 15 amino acids. CDR3 DNA is the only sequence kept; it has 45 bases, read in frame from the first base. The receptor library was made with the immunoSEQ multiplex PCR assay. TCRdb took over this immuneACCESS table, retaining in-frame rearrangements with V and J assigned. Such tables are incomplete; in checked studies, under half of the missing clones stem from an unresolved V gene, and the remainder is unexplained. Counted in this sample were about 84,000 clones; 93% of them appeared once. The ten most abundant clones make up 0.24% of the sample. Concerning this clone: There is no known antigen for this receptor. No quality values exist for individual bases; no much larger clone is one base distant.

The TCR originated in a human donor in good health. This chain is built from TRBV5-1 and TRBJ1-5, with 8 bases matching TRBD1. The sequencing input was T cells isolated from PBMCs. The CDR3 amino acid sequence is: CASSSSGGSNQPQHF. Read as DNA, the sequence is TGCGCCAGCAGCTCTTCAGGGGGCAGCAATCAGCCCCAGCATTTT.